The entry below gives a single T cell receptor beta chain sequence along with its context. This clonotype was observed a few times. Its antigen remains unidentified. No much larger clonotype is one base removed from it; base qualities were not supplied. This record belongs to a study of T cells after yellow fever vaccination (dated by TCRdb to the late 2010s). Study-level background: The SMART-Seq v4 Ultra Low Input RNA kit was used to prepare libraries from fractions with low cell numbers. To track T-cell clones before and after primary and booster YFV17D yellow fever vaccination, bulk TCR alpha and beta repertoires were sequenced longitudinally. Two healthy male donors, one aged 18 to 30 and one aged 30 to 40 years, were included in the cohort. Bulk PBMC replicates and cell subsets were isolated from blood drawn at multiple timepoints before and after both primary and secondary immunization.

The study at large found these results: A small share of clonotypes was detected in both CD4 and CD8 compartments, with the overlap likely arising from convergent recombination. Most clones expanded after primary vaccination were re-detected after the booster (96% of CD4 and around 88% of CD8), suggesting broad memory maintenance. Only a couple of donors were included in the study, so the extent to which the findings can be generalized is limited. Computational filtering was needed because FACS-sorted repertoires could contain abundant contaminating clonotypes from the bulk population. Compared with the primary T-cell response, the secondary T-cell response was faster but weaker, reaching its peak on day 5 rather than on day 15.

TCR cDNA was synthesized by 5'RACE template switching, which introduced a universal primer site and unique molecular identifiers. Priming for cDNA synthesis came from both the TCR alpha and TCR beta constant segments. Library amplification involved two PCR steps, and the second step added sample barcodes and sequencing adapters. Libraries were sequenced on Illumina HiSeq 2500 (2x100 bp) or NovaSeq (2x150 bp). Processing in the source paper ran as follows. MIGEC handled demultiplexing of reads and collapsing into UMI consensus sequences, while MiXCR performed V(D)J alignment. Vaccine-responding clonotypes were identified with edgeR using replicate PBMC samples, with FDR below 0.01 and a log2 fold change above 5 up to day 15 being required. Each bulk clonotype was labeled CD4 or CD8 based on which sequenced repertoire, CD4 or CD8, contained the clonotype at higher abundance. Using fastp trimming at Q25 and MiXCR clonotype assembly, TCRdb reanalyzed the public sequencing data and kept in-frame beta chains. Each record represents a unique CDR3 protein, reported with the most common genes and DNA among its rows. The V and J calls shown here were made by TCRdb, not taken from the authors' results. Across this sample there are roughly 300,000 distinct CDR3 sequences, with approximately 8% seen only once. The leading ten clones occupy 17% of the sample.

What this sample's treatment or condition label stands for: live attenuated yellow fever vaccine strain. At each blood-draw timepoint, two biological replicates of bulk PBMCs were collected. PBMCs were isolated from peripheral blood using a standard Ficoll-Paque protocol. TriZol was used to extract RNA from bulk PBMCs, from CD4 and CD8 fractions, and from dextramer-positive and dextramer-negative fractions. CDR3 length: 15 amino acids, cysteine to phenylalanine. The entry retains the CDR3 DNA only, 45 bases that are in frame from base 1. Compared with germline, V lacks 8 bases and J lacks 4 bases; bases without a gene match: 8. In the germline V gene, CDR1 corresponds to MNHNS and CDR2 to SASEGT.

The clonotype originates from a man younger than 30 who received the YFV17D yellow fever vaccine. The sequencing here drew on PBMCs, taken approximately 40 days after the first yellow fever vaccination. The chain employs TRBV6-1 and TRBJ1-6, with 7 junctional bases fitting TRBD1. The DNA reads TGTGCCAGCGACCCCCGGGACAGATATAATTCACCCCTCCACTTT. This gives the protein CASDPRDRYNSPLHF.